This entry lists 8 T cell receptor beta chains sequenced from one sample in a study of metastatic and nonmetastatic thyroid tumors. TCRdb re-called the PCR reads via MiXCR. The sample includes 53,000 or so clones, roughly 22% of them seen just once. Thyroid surgery had not been preceded by any treatment in any patient. What was sequenced was blood. The receptors stem from a female donor with papillary thyroid cancer or a benign thyroid nodule (not recorded which). Some clones in this sample may be carry-over from other donors' samples.

V is TRBV16 and J is TRBJ2-7; the D is unclear. CDR1 is KGHSY and CDR2 is FQNENV in the germline V gene. The CDR3 consists of 17 residues. V lost 2 bases and J lost 0, with 17 bases in between. This CDR3 is CASSQTLTGRISYEQYF. CDR3 DNA sequence: TGTGCCAGCAGCCAAACCCTGACCGGACGGATCTCCTACGAGCAGTACTTC.

This clone was observed many times. Other nucleotide sequences from this sample produce the same CDR3. This sequence joins TRBV2 and TRBJ1-1; D unresolved. V lost 6 bases and J 5 bases, leaving 7 bases between the germline ends. The CDR3 extends over 11 amino acids. CDR1 SNHLY and CDR2 FYNNEI come from the germline V gene. Here the CDR3 reads CASRFETEAFF. The CDR3 bases are TGTGCCAGCAGATTTGAGACTGAAGCTTTCTTT.

With regard to this clone: A single base separates this from a much larger clone, so it may be a read error. The CDR3 sequence is CASSPGHNTHTIYF. The CDR3 DNA sequence: TGTGCCAGCAGTCCTGGACATAATACACACACCATATATTTT. This rearrangement joins TRBV7-9 to TRBJ1-3; a possible D gene is TRBD1 (5 bases). The CDR3 is made up of 14 amino acids. V shed 6 bases and J shed 8 bases, with 17 bases lying between them. Germline V CDR1 and CDR2: SEHNR, FQNEAQ (reference sequence).

Many counts were recorded for this clone. The J gene is TRBJ2-7, the V gene TRBV6-1, with D perhaps matching TRBD2 (6 bases). This CDR3 contains 15 residues. Germline loops: CDR1 MNHNS, CDR2 SASEGT. Trimming stripped 7 bases from V and 2 bases from J, with 18 bases between. The CDR3, as DNA: TGTGCCAGCATCCTAGCGACTTCGGCCACCTACGAGCAGTACTTC. It yields the protein CASILATSATYEQYF.

In this sample, this clone turned up many times. The sample contains more than one DNA sequence encoding this CDR3. V and J are TRBV12-3 or TRBV12-4 and TRBJ1-2; 8 nucleotides align to TRBD1. CDR3 size: 14 residues. V shed 8 bases and J 7 bases; nucleotides not matched to a gene: 12. CDR3 in amino acids: CASVRADRVFGYTF. Here the CDR3 DNA reads TGTGCCAGCGTCCGGGCGGACAGGGTCTTTGGCTACACCTTC.

This clone has only a few counts. It may be a read error: a sequence one base away is much more abundant. The V and J genes are TRBV10-3 and TRBJ2-7; 9 bases line up with TRBD1. The CDR3 totals 14 residues. With V trimmed by 7 bases and J by 2 bases, 6 bases remained unmatched. CDR1 ENHRY and CDR2 SYGVKD come from the germline V gene. The DNA for the CDR3 is TGTGCCATCAACCAGGGACAGGGAGCCTACGAGCAGTACTTC. It translates to CAINQGQGAYEQYF.

This clone was found many times. This chain links TRBV5-1 with TRBJ2-5; 9 positions match TRBD1. The V gene's germline CDR1 is SGHRS and CDR2 YFSETQ. The J segment lost 4 bases and the V segment lost 4 bases, leaving 5 bases of the junction unmatched. The CDR3 runs 14 residues. The CDR3 nucleotides read TGCGCCAGCAGCAAGGAGGGACAGGGAGAGACCCAGTACTTC. As protein: CASSKEGQGETQYF.

In its sample, this clone was seen many times. The V call is TRBV6-5, the J call TRBJ2-7, with D perhaps given as TRBD1 or TRBD2 (7 bases each). This CDR3 comprises 18 residues. In germline, CDR1 is MNHEY, CDR2 SVGAGI. The V and J ends lost 8 bases and 7 bases respectively, with 33 bases between them. CDR3 DNA: TGTGCCAGCCTGGGGGGGACAGCAATTCGACCTCCCGGGGGGGAGCAGTACTTC. Protein sequence: CASLGGTAIRPPGGEQYF.